This T cell receptor (beta chain) was sequenced for a study of spatial heterogeneity in lung cancer. Study in general: Alpha-chain sequences were consistently detected less often than beta-chain sequences. Study-level results: Expanded alpha and beta TCR counts within tumors tracked tumor mutation counts. Coverage of tumor T cells, an estimated figure, was 6% to 8.5% for alpha and around 13% for beta chains. Expanded TCR counts, ubiquitous and regional, correlated respectively with ubiquitous and regional nonsynonymous mutation counts.

Worth noting for this clonotype: Its antigen remains unknown. With the library built for alpha chains, this beta chain is off target and its frequency is not meaningful.

One entry per CDR3 protein, called by TCRdb with MiXCR from the 5' RACE reads. The sample has a few thousand distinct CDR3 sequences, about 15% seen once. Indicated time point: sample taken at primary tumor resection. No cell sorting; template was whole RNA from tumor, lung tissue or PBMC. Trimming removed 3 bases from V and 4 bases from J; junction bases left unmatched: 3. The CDR3 is 14 residues long. From germline, CDR1 is SGHRS and CDR2 YFSETQ. The chain recombines TRBV5-1 with TRBJ2-7; 11 bases line up with TRBD1. Sequenced here: lung tumor tissue, sampled at surgery. This clonotype was sampled from a female donor with early-stage non-small cell lung cancer. The CDR3 is CASSSGTGGYEQYF. CDR3 nucleotides: TGCGCCAGCAGCTCCGGGACAGGGGGTTACGAGCAGTACTTC.